The 29 T cell receptor beta chains listed next were all sequenced from one sample in a study of response to subunit inactivated influenza vaccine. TCRdb independently ran MiXCR on the RT-PCR reads; one entry per CDR3 protein. The data hold more than 450,000 distinct CDR3 sequences, with approximately 10% observed a single time. These data were also reused for a study on T cells expressing NK-cell markers. That report notes: Template switching by 5'RACE with UMIs generated the TCR beta cDNA.

The material sequenced was PBMCs from blood, taken on the day of vaccination. These receptors were taken from a man aged 45 to 65 who received an inactivated influenza vaccine.

This clonotype has only a few counts. The chain joins TRBV7-8 to TRBJ2-7, with D possibly TRBD2 on 5 matching bases. With 2 bases removed from V and 7 bases from J, the gap between germline ends came to 21 bases. Germline V gene lookup returns CDR1 SGHVS and CDR2 FQNEAQ. The CDR3 is 16 amino acids. DNA of the CDR3: TGTGCCAGCAGCTTAACCTACTCAGGACTCTCCGGGGAGCAGTACTTC. Amino acid sequence: CASSLTYSGLSGEQYF.

This clonotype was seen a handful of times. The chain carries TRBV20-1 and TRBJ2-3, with D maybe TRBD2 (5 bases). The CDR3 runs 14 residues. V lost 3 bases, J lost 4 bases, and 14 bases lay in between. The V gene's germline CDR1 is DFQATT and CDR2 SNEGSKA (reference sequence). CDR3 sequence reads: CSASSGVSADTQYF. The DNA for the CDR3 is TGCAGTGCTAGTTCTGGGGTTAGCGCAGATACGCAGTATTTT.

This clonotype was seen a few times. The V gene is TRBV20-1, the J gene TRBJ2-1; D is possibly TRBD2 (6 bases). Germline values: CDR1 DFQATT, CDR2 SNEGSKA (reference sequence). V lost 4 bases and J lost 8, with 15 bases in between. The CDR3 loop spans 13 amino acids. CDR3 loop: CSANRDFSHEQFF. For the CDR3, the DNA is TGCAGTGCTAACCGGGACTTCTCACATGAGCAGTTCTTC.

This clonotype was seen ten or more times. This chain uses TRBV18 with TRBJ2-2; D is unresolved. V lost 6 bases, J lost 7 bases, and 9 bases lay in between. The CDR3 spans 12 residues. The germline gives CDR1 KGHSH, CDR2 LQKENI. Here the CDR3 DNA reads TGTGCCAGCTCCCAATCGGTCGGGGAGCTGTTTTTT. It yields the protein CASSQSVGELFF.

This clonotype showed up just a few times. The chain employs TRBV12-3 or TRBV12-4 and TRBJ1-4; D remains unclear. V lost 4 bases and J 5 bases, leaving 11 bases between the germline ends. This CDR3 spans 14 amino acids. Here the CDR3 reads CASSSWTENEKLFF. The CDR3 DNA is TGTGCCAGCAGTTCTTGGACGGAGAATGAAAAACTGTTTTTT.

This clonotype has ten or more counts. The chain uses TRBV12-3 or TRBV12-4 and TRBJ2-1; 7 bases match TRBD2. This CDR3 region has 15 residues. V shed 5 bases, J shed 6 bases, and the junction held 10 bases outside the gene matches. CDR3 sequence reads: CASSPKGGPSNEQFF. For the CDR3, the DNA is TGTGCCAGCAGTCCTAAGGGAGGGCCGAGCAATGAGCAGTTCTTC.

This clonotype was counted between two and nine times. The chain recombines TRBV15 with TRBJ2-2; D possibly corresponds to TRBD2 (6 bases). The germline V and J ends were trimmed by 8 bases and 3 bases, with 16 bases remaining between them. CDR1 and CDR2 (germline): LNHNV, YYDKDF (reference sequence). The CDR3 has 15 amino acids. The CDR3 loop is CATEIRGSDTGELFF. In DNA form, the CDR3 reads TGTGCCACCGAAATCCGGGGGTCTGACACCGGGGAGCTGTTTTTT.

The gene calls are TRBV10-3 and TRBJ2-1; 12 positions agree with TRBD2. There are 16 residues in the CDR3. Trimming cost V 4 bases and J 3 bases; bases outside gene matches: 4. The V gene's germline CDR1 is ENHRY and CDR2 SYGVKD. This CDR3 reads CAISVSSGRVYNEQFF. The CDR3 nucleotides are TGTGCCATCAGTGTTTCTAGCGGGAGGGTCTACAATGAGCAGTTCTTC.

This clonotype was detected once. The rearrangement uses TRBV12-3 or TRBV12-4 and TRBJ2-2; a possible D gene is TRBD1 (5 bases). The CDR3 runs to 16 residues. The V end lost 5 bases, the J end lost 2 bases, and 15 bases lay between the germline ends. CDR3 sequence: CASSPPWTFNTGELFF. Written as DNA, the CDR3 is TGTGCCAGCAGTCCCCCCTGGACATTTAACACCGGGGAGCTGTTTTTT.

This clonotype was seen ten or more times. The chain joins TRBV5-1 to TRBJ2-2; 7 nucleotides agree with TRBD1. Germline-derived CDR1 and CDR2 are SGHRS and YFSETQ. The trim removed 1 base at V and 0 bases at J, leaving 3 bases unmatched. This CDR3 has 16 residues. The CDR3 reads CASSLTGTANTGELFF. For the CDR3, the DNA is TGCGCCAGCAGCTTGACCGGGACAGCGAACACCGGGGAGCTGTTTTTT.

V and J are TRBV2 and TRBJ1-4, with D perhaps TRBD1 (6 bases). There are 13 residues in the CDR3. Germline V gene sequence: CDR1 SNHLY, CDR2 FYNNEI. V was clipped by 3 bases and J by 5 bases, with 7 bases between them. CDR3 in amino acids: CASSDRGNEKLFF. The CDR3 bases are TGTGCCAGCAGTGACAGGGGAAATGAAAAACTGTTTTTT.

This clonotype was counted a few times. The rearrangement links TRBV6-1 to TRBJ1-2; D possibly corresponds to TRBD1 (6 bases). Deletions cut 7 bases from V and 3 bases from J, with 15 bases between. The length of the CDR3 is 14 residues. Germline assignment: CDR1 MNHNS and CDR2 SASEGT. CDR3 region: CASNPADSYYGYTF. The CDR3 coding sequence is TGTGCCAGCAATCCGGCGGACAGCTACTATGGCTACACCTTC.

The table lists this clonotype with a few counts. CDR3 nucleotide sequence: TGCGCCAGCAGCCAAGACCCCGACTATAATTCACCCCTCCACTTT. Protein: CASSQDPDYNSPLHF. The chain combines TRBV4-3 with TRBJ1-6; D gene ambiguous. Trimming left V 0 bases short and J 3 bases short, with 6 bases between. This CDR3 comprises 15 residues. The V gene's germline CDR1 is LGHNA and CDR2 YSLEER.

The J gene is TRBJ2-3, the V gene TRBV7-7; 14 bases are a match to TRBD2. Germline V lookup: CDR1 SSHAT, CDR2 FNYEAQ (reference sequence). The V segment lost 5 bases and the J segment 6 bases; nucleotides outside the gene matches: 16. This CDR3 is built from 19 residues. The CDR3 protein is CASSPSFPGTSGSSDTQYF. For the CDR3, the DNA is TGTGCCAGCAGCCCTAGTTTCCCTGGGACTAGCGGGAGTTCTGATACGCAGTATTTT.

The chain has TRBV11-2 and TRBJ2-5; unclear D gene. CDR3 length: 14 residues. V lost 0 bases and J 0 bases, leaving 5 bases between the germline ends. The germline gives CDR1 SGHAT, CDR2 FQNNGV. The CDR3 region is CASSLEVYQETQYF. The CDR3 coding sequence is TGTGCCAGCAGCTTAGAGGTTTACCAAGAGACCCAGTACTTC.

The gene calls are TRBV20-1 and TRBJ2-3; D is uncertain. Per the germline V gene, CDR1 is DFQATT and CDR2 is SNEGSKA (reference sequence). CDR3 length: 17 residues. V dropped 0 bases and J dropped 5 bases, with 21 bases sitting between them. CDR3 in amino acids: CSARDPQAQTSGDTQYF. The CDR3 bases are TGCAGTGCTAGAGATCCTCAGGCACAAACCTCGGGAGATACGCAGTATTTT.

This clonotype was picked up a small number of times. The rearrangement links TRBV20-1 to TRBJ2-3, with unresolved D. V shed 3 bases and J shed 4 bases, with 11 bases lying between them. The CDR3 is 13 residues long. Germline assignment: CDR1 DFQATT and CDR2 SNEGSKA (reference sequence). The CDR3 spells CSARLSPADTQYF. CDR3 nucleotide sequence: TGCAGTGCTAGGCTTTCCCCCGCAGATACGCAGTATTTT.

Only a few counts were recorded for this clonotype. The chain couples TRBV9 to TRBJ2-7; possibly TRBD1 for D (5 bases). Trimming shortened V by 3 bases and J by 1 base, and 17 bases separated the two germline ends. This CDR3 region has 16 residues. Looked up from germline, CDR1 is SGDLS and CDR2 is YYNGEE. The CDR3 region is CASSASTTAGSYEQYF. CDR3 bases: TGTGCCAGCAGCGCATCAACGACAGCTGGTTCCTACGAGCAGTACTTC.

This sequence joins TRBV9 and TRBJ2-3, with 13 bases lining up with TRBD2. Germline trimming cut 5 bases from V and 4 bases from J; bases unmatched to any gene: 10. The CDR3 is 17 residues long. Germline-derived CDR1 and CDR2 are SGDLS and YYNGEE. This CDR3 is CASSQSGTSGASDTQYF. In nucleotides, the CDR3 is TGTGCCAGCAGTCAATCTGGGACTAGCGGGGCCTCAGATACGCAGTATTTT.

This chain connects TRBV6-1 to TRBJ1-2; 8 bases line up with TRBD1. Trimming cost V 5 bases and J 0 bases; bases outside gene matches: 8. Germline CDR1 and CDR2: MNHNS and SASEGT. This CDR3 region has 16 residues. The CDR3 region is CASSTLQGVPNYGYTF. The CDR3 DNA sequence: TGTGCCAGCAGTACCCTACAGGGGGTTCCTAACTATGGCTACACCTTC.

The chain recombines TRBV10-3 with TRBJ2-7, with TRBD1 matching 8 bases. This CDR3 spans 15 amino acids. Germline assignment: CDR1 ENHRY and CDR2 SYGVKD. Trimming at V came to 7 bases and at J to 2 bases, leaving 10 bases not matched to a gene. Written as DNA, the CDR3 is TGTGCCATCAAGAACAGGGGGACCGACCCCTACGAGCAGTACTTC. This gives the protein CAIKNRGTDPYEQYF.

V gene TRBV27 combines with J gene TRBJ2-3; tentatively, D is TRBD1 (6 bases). Trimming took off 6 bases at V and 8 bases at J, with 12 bases between the two ends. The CDR3 has 12 residues. The germline gives CDR1 MNHEY, CDR2 SMNVEV (reference sequence). The CDR3 DNA reads TGTGCCAGCAGCCGAGGGGGAGTTACGCAGTATTTT. Protein sequence: CASSRGGVTQYF.

V gene TRBV20-1 combines with J gene TRBJ2-3; 11 nucleotides agree with TRBD2. V trimming: 1 base; J trimming: 2 bases; junction bases outside the gene matches: 5. Germline V gene lookup returns CDR1 DFQATT and CDR2 SNEGSKA (reference sequence). CDR3 size: 16 residues. The CDR3 coding sequence is TGCAGTGCTAGAGCTAGCGGGAGGACTTTCACAGATACGCAGTATTTT. This sequence encodes CSARASGRTFTDTQYF.

This clonotype was picked up many times. The chain employs TRBV2 and TRBJ2-7; D perhaps matches TRBD1 (6 bases). Between the trimmed V and J ends, which lost 5 bases and 0 bases, there was a span of 14 bases. Germline CDR1 reads SNHLY; CDR2 reads FYNNEI. CDR3 length: 15 amino acids. As DNA, the CDR3 is TGTGCCAGCAGTCCCGGGACACTATACTCCTACGAGCAGTACTTC. As protein: CASSPGTLYSYEQYF.

This clonotype was observed a few times. The chain uses TRBV12-3 or TRBV12-4 and TRBJ1-1; D gene uncertain. This CDR3 has 14 residues. V lost 3 bases and J lost 1, with 9 bases in between. The DNA of the CDR3 is TGTGCCAGCAGTTTGTTCATAAAGAACACTGAAGCTTTCTTT. This gives the protein CASSLFIKNTEAFF.

A few counts support this clonotype. The chain recombines TRBV11-1 with TRBJ2-1, with 15 bases fitting TRBD2. Germline V gene sequence: CDR1 SGHAT, CDR2 FQDESV (reference sequence). Trimming cost V 4 bases and J 0 bases; bases outside gene matches: 10. The CDR3 has 20 amino acids. CDR3 coding DNA: TGTGCCAGCAGCTCCACCGGACTAGCGGGAGGGCCCGGCTCCTACAATGAGCAGTTCTTC. Its protein product is CASSSTGLAGGPGSYNEQFF. The full variable domain, its missing parts supplied by reference TRBV11-1 and TRBJ2-1, is EAEVAQSPRYKITEKSQAVAFWCDPISGHATLYWYRQILGQGPELLVQFQDESVVDDSQLPKDRFSAERLKGVDSTLKIQPAELGDSAMYLCASSSTGLAGGPGSYNEQFFGPGTRLTVL.

This clonotype has a handful of counts. The chain couples TRBV20-1 to TRBJ1-2; D not resolved. This CDR3 is 14 amino acids long. Trimming removed 3 bases from V and 7 bases from J, with 18 bases in between. Germline loops: CDR1 DFQATT, CDR2 SNEGSKA (reference sequence). The CDR3 coding sequence is TGCAGTGCTAGCCGGACCGGAGGAACTGGTGGCTACACCTTC. This encodes CSASRTGGTGGYTF.

This clonotype appeared many times. For the CDR3, the DNA is TGTGCCAGCAGCTCCCTTCGGCGCGCGAAGACCTATGGCTACACCTTC. This codes for CASSSLRRAKTYGYTF. V and J are TRBV11-2 and TRBJ1-2; D gene unclear. Germline loops: CDR1 SGHAT, CDR2 FQNNGV. V was pared by 4 bases and J by 4 bases, with 19 bases between. This CDR3 spans 16 amino acids.

The genes are TRBV5-5 and TRBJ2-2; D not certain. The CDR3 is made up of 15 amino acids. Trimming pared 0 bases from V and 4 bases from J, leaving 10 bases between. Germline CDR1 is SGHKS and CDR2 is YYEKEE (reference sequence). The CDR3 DNA reads TGTGCCAGCAGCTTGGTACACACTTCCACCGGGGAGCTGTTTTTT. Translated, it gives CASSLVHTSTGELFF.